These 26 T cell receptor beta chains were all obtained from the same sample, sequenced in a study of Graves' ophthalmopathy and Graves' hyperthyroidism (dated by TCRdb to the late 2010s). The data were produced on an Illumina HiSeq 2000. For repertoire sequencing, the TCR beta CDR3 regions were amplified from RNA transcripts. HTBI primers and the Qiagen OneStep RT-PCR kit were used in a first-round RT-PCR, which was followed by a second-round multiplex PCR, size selection and purification. TCRdb handled the public reads itself, with Q25 trimming in fastp and clone calling in MiXCR, and kept productive beta chains. All rows with the same CDR3 protein become a single entry with the most common DNA and genes. The sample includes over a million distinct CDR3 sequences, with approximately 35% observed a single time. The ten largest clones capture roughly 11% of the sample. The sequenced sample consisted of peripheral blood or thyroid tissue (not recorded which). These receptor sequences come from an adult man with Graves' hyperthyroidism.

The rearrangement links TRBV10-3 to TRBJ1-4; D is undetermined. The CDR3 has 10 residues. Germline V lookup: CDR1 ENHRY, CDR2 SYGVKD. Trimming shortened V by 4 bases and J by 13 bases, and 7 bases separated the two germline ends. This CDR3 reads CAISGVGLFF. CDR3 in DNA: TGTGCCATCAGTGGAGTCGGACTGTTTTTT.

This sequence joins TRBV19 and TRBJ2-7; TRBD1 matches at 8 bases. Per germline, CDR1 LNHDA and CDR2 SQIVND (reference sequence). The length of the CDR3 is 15 residues. J lost 0 bases, V lost 10 bases, and 11 bases had no gene match. CDR3 amino acids: CATTRQGQSSYEQYF. The CDR3 DNA reads as TGTGCCACCACGAGACAGGGGCAGAGCTCCTACGAGCAGTACTTC.

This clonotype was seen only a few times. The V call is TRBV5-6, the J call TRBJ2-7; 10 bases map to TRBD2. The CDR3 sequence is 15 residues long. Trimming removed 1 base from V and 4 bases from J; junction bases left unmatched: 5. The V gene's germline CDR1 is SGHDT and CDR2 YYEEEE. The CDR3 coding sequence is TGTGCCAGCAGCTTGCTTGGTAGCGGGAGGTACGAGCAGTACTTC. This translates into CASSLLGSGRYEQYF.

The CDR3 reads CASSLVTGQGSYEQYF. DNA of the CDR3: TGTGCCAGCAGCTTGGTCACTGGACAGGGATCCTACGAGCAGTACTTC. The chain links TRBV5-4 to TRBJ2-7, with 8 nucleotides matching TRBD1. CDR1 and CDR2 (germline): SGHNT, YYREEE (reference sequence). CDR3 length: 16 amino acids. Trimming cost V 0 bases and J 1 base; bases outside gene matches: 6.

This clonotype was detected many times. CDR3 residues: CASSDVLGAVGNTIYF. The CDR3 coding sequence is TGTGCCAGCAGCGACGTGTTGGGGGCGGTTGGAAACACCATATATTTT. The J gene is TRBJ1-3, the V gene TRBV9; tentatively, D is TRBD1 (6 bases). The germline CDR1 and CDR2 sequences are SGDLS and YYNGEE. V gave up 3 bases and J gave up 3 bases, with 16 bases separating them. CDR3 size: 16 residues.

This chain uses TRBV29-1 with TRBJ2-5; the match to TRBD1 covers 8 bases. Germline values: CDR1 SQVTM, CDR2 ANQGSEA. This CDR3 region has 14 residues. Losses at the gene ends were 2 bases for V and 3 bases for J; bases not matched to a gene: 5. This CDR3 reads CSVETSGGEETQYF. CDR3 bases: TGCAGCGTTGAAACCTCAGGGGGCGAAGAGACCCAGTACTTC.

The J gene is TRBJ1-5, the V gene TRBV7-9; 8 nucleotides line up with TRBD1. CDR3 size: 15 residues. The V segment lost 5 bases and the J segment 11 bases; nucleotides outside the gene matches: 14. Per germline, CDR1 SEHNR and CDR2 FQNEAQ (reference sequence). The CDR3 region has the DNA TGTGCCAGCAGCCGCACTGGACAGGGCAGGGAGACCCAGCATTTT. It specifies CASSRTGQGRETQHF.

The table lists this clonotype with many counts. The chain links TRBV5-1 to TRBJ2-5; D is undetermined. The CDR3 is made up of 13 amino acids. Deletions cut 6 bases from V and 1 base from J, with 10 bases between. Germline V gives CDR1 SGHRS, CDR2 YFSETQ. The CDR3 nucleotides are TGCGCCAGCACCCTTAGTTTCCAAGAGACCCAGTACTTC. Amino acids: CASTLSFQETQYF.

The V and J genes are TRBV25-1 and TRBJ1-4, with D maybe TRBD1 (5 bases). The CDR3 runs 15 residues. CDR1 is MGHDK, CDR2 SYGVNS, per germline. Trimming took off 1 base at V and 6 bases at J, with 12 bases between the two ends. CDR3 DNA sequence: TGTGCCAGCAGTGAATCGGGGCGGGGGGATGAAAAACTGTTTTTT. This gives the protein CASSESGRGDEKLFF.

Worth noting for this clonotype: A read error is possible here, since a much larger clone lies one base away. This is likely a read error, given that the CDR3 carries no conserved phenylalanine or tryptophan at its end. The genes are TRBV29-1 and TRBJ2-7, with D tentatively TRBD2 (5 bases). The CDR3 covers 14 residues. The V gene's germline CDR1 is SQVTM and CDR2 ANQGSEA. Trimming cost V 0 bases and J 2 bases, with 11 bases left between them. CDR3 loop: CSVEDRGEAYEQYL. The CDR3 nucleotides are TGCAGCGTTGAAGATCGGGGAGAAGCCTACGAGCAGTACCTC.

This chain uses TRBV7-9 with TRBJ1-1; 10 bases map to TRBD1. CDR1 SEHNR and CDR2 FQNEAQ come from the germline V gene (reference sequence). The V gene end was trimmed by 3 bases and the J gene end by 5 bases; junction bases not matched to a gene: 15. The CDR3 runs 18 residues. The CDR3 sequence: CASSFSGGTGTGVTEAFF. The DNA for the CDR3 is TGTGCCAGCAGCTTTTCAGGGGGGACCGGGACAGGGGTTACTGAAGCTTTCTTT.

The chain has TRBV9 and TRBJ1-6; D is uncertain. There are 13 residues in the CDR3. Germline loops: CDR1 SGDLS, CDR2 YYNGEE. V was shortened by 5 bases and J by 7 bases, with 10 bases between the two germline ends. CDR3 protein: CASSAAGNSPLHF. CDR3 DNA sequence: TGTGCCAGCAGTGCCGCGGGCAATTCACCCCTCCACTTT. Full variable domain (outside the CDR3, taken from reference TRBV9 and TRBJ1-6): DSGVTQTPKHLITATGQRVTLRCSPRSGDLSVYWYQQSLDQGLQFLIQYYNGEERAKGNILERFSAQQFPDLHSELNLSSLELGDSALYFCASSAAGNSPLHFGNGTRLTVT.

This clonotype was counted many times. The chain employs TRBV2 and TRBJ1-6; D remains unclear. Germline V gene data show CDR1 as SNHLY and CDR2 as FYNNEI. V was clipped by 8 bases and J by 0 bases, with 8 bases between them. The CDR3 is 14 amino acids. The CDR3: CASLRRSYNSPLHF. The CDR3 region has the DNA TGTGCCAGCTTGAGACGCTCCTATAATTCACCCCTCCACTTT.

This clonotype was seen ten or more times. This rearrangement joins TRBV12-3 or TRBV12-4 to TRBJ1-2; D uncertain. V dropped 7 bases and J dropped 5 bases, with 14 bases sitting between them. CDR3 length: 13 residues. The CDR3 region is CASTQETGYGYTF. The CDR3, as DNA: TGTGCCAGCACCCAAGAGACTGGGTATGGCTACACCTTC.

In its sample, this clonotype was seen many times. The chain joins TRBV9 to TRBJ1-6; 7 nucleotides line up with TRBD1. The CDR3 consists of 15 residues. Trimming at V came to 2 bases and at J to 7 bases, leaving 6 bases not matched to a gene. CDR1 is SGDLS and CDR2 is YYNGEE in the germline V gene. CDR3 in DNA: TGTGCCAGCAGCGTCGGAGGGGGCATGAATTCACCCCTCCACTTT. It encodes CASSVGGGMNSPLHF.

Concerning this clonotype: At one of its ends the junction is not consistent with the germline gene, which may arise from a read error. The CDR3 loop reads CSGMAGVYGQYF. In DNA form, the CDR3 reads TGCAGTGGCATGGCGGGAGTATACGGGCAGTACTTC. The chain carries TRBV20-1 and TRBJ2-7; 7 positions agree with TRBD2. CDR1 DFQATT and CDR2 SNEGSKA come from the germline V gene (reference sequence). This CDR3 has 12 amino acids.

Comment on this clonotype: An end of the junction does not agree with germline; a read error may underlie this. This rearrangement joins TRBV2 to TRBJ1-1; D gene unclear. This CDR3 contains 15 residues. The germline gives CDR1 SNHLY, CDR2 FYNNEI. For the CDR3, the DNA is TGTGCCAGCAGTGAACGGGATCTGGGGAACACTGAGGCTTTCTTT. Its protein is CASSERDLGNTEAFF.

Note on this clonotype: One end of the junction does not line up with germline, which may come from a read error. V and J are TRBV7-2 and TRBJ2-2; 9 nucleotides align to TRBD1. CDR3 size: 15 residues. Looked up from germline, CDR1 is SGHTA and CDR2 is FQGNSA. For the CDR3, the DNA is TGTGCCAGCAGCGCGGGACAGGGTGACACCGGGGAGCTGCTTTTT. This sequence encodes CASSAGQGDTGELLF.

This clonotype was seen repeatedly, ten times or more. The gene calls are TRBV24-1 and TRBJ2-2, with D maybe TRBD2 (6 bases). The CDR3 consists of 14 residues. Per germline, CDR1 KGHDR and CDR2 SFDVKD. Trimming took off 10 bases at V and 0 bases at J, with 11 bases between the two ends. This CDR3 reads CATSGLTNTGELFF. The CDR3 DNA reads as TGTGCCACGTCGGGACTGACGAACACCGGGGAGCTGTTTTTT.

The sample holds a few counts of this clonotype. CDR3 sequence: CASSESSGAETQYF. As DNA, the CDR3 is TGTGCCAGCAGTGAATCTAGCGGGGCGGAGACCCAGTACTTC. The rearrangement links TRBV25-1 to TRBJ2-5; 9 bases are shared with TRBD2. Germline V gives CDR1 MGHDK, CDR2 SYGVNS. This CDR3 has 14 residues. V lost 1 base to trimming and J lost 5 bases; unmatched junction nucleotides: 2.

The chain carries TRBV7-2 and TRBJ2-7, with D possibly being TRBD2 (6 bases). Looked up from germline, CDR1 is SGHTA and CDR2 is FQGNSA. The CDR3 length is 13 residues. V lost 7 bases, J lost 3 bases, and 13 bases lay in between. CDR3 sequence reads: CASKVAAGYEQYF. The DNA of the CDR3 is TGTGCCAGCAAGGTAGCGGCTGGCTACGAGCAGTACTTC.

This clonotype was counted many times. This rearrangement joins TRBV29-1 to TRBJ2-7, with D maybe TRBD2 (5 bases). The germline V and J ends were trimmed by 3 bases and 2 bases, with 11 bases remaining between them. The CDR3 consists of 13 residues. CDR1 is SQVTM, CDR2 ANQGSEA, per germline. The CDR3 DNA follows: TGCAGCGTTGAGGGTGCGACTACCTACGAGCAGTACTTC. Translation gives CSVEGATTYEQYF.

This clonotype appeared a few times. The CDR3 nucleotides are TGTGCCAGCACCACCACTAGCTCGCAACGCGAGACCCAGTACTTC. Translated, it gives CASTTTSSQRETQYF. The genes are TRBV7-2 and TRBJ2-5, with D possibly being TRBD2 (6 bases). V gave up 7 bases and J gave up 5 bases, with 20 bases separating them. This CDR3 spans 15 amino acids. The germline V gene has CDR1 SGHTA and CDR2 FQGNSA.

The table lists this clonotype with many counts. The V and J genes are TRBV29-1 and TRBJ2-7; tentative D call: TRBD1 (5 bases). V was trimmed by 6 bases and J by 0 bases, leaving 24 bases between them. This CDR3 is built from 17 residues. In germline, CDR1 is SQVTM, CDR2 ANQGSEA. As DNA, the CDR3 is TGCAGCGTCAGGTCATGGGGTAGGGGTCGAGACTCCTACGAGCAGTACTTC. It translates to CSVRSWGRGRDSYEQYF.

Points on this clonotype: Its ends do not fully match the called genes, so a read error is possible. The rearrangement joins TRBV10-2 to TRBJ2-7, with TRBD2 matching over 8 bases. The CDR3 spans 16 residues. CDR1 is WSHSY, CDR2 SAAADI, per germline. The CDR3 loop reads CACSARSGKSSYEQYF. The DNA for the CDR3 is TGCGCCTGCAGTGCTCGTAGCGGGAAGAGCTCCTACGAGCAGTACTTC.

This sequence joins TRBV5-6 and TRBJ1-1, with unresolved D. CDR1 SGHDT and CDR2 YYEEEE come from the germline V gene. V lost 3 bases and J 11 bases, leaving 11 bases between the germline ends. This CDR3 is built from 11 residues. CDR3 nucleotides: TGTGCCAGCAGCTCTGGAGTCGTGGCTTTCTTT. It codes for CASSSGVVAFF. Supplemented by reference TRBV5-6 and TRBJ1-1, the full variable domain reads DAGVTQSPTHLIKTRGQQVTLRCSPKSGHDTVSWYQQALGQGPQFIFQYYEEEERQRGNFPDRFSGHQFPNYSSELNVNALLLGDSALYLCASSSGVVAFFGQGTRLTVV.